The rows below give T cell receptor beta chains drawn from one sample of a study of patients and donors after allogeneic stem cell transplantation. TCRdb reprocessed the RT-PCR reads with MiXCR, giving one entry per CDR3 protein. The sample lists 87,000 or so distinct CDR3 sequences, just under 5% occurring once. The sample comprised blood, either unsorted or a sorted T cell fraction (not recorded which). Receptors originate from a human donor who was either an allogeneic HSCT recipient or a stem cell or donor lymphocyte infusion donor (not recorded which). It is not recorded whose cells these are; they may come from a transplant donor. CDR3s include the opening cysteine and the closing phenylalanine or tryptophan. Fields, in order: V gene, D gene, J gene, CDR3 protein. A D gene is named only where the DNA matches it firmly.

>TRBV20-1|TRBD2|TRBJ2-1
CSASPSGIPRREQFF
>TRBV20-1|TRBD1|TRBJ2-5
CSARGQRARETQYF
>TRBV29-1|NA|TRBJ2-1
CSVGEDNEQFF
>TRBV11-3|NA|TRBJ2-3
CASSFTTTDTQYF
>TRBV20-1|NA|TRBJ1-1
CSAREGVDTEAFF
>TRBV6-1|NA|TRBJ1-5
CASSVGGDQPQHF
>TRBV28|NA|TRBJ1-1
CASSLQGTNTEAFF
>TRBV5-1|NA|TRBJ2-1
CASSLASFARDNEQFF
>TRBV19|NA|TRBJ1-1
CASSMGGRRTTEAFF
>TRBV6-1|TRBD1|TRBJ1-2
CASRTGGINYGYTF
>TRBV28|NA|TRBJ2-7
CASTGGRYEQYF
>TRBV6-5|TRBD2|TRBJ2-5
CASSSSGLALGTQYF
>TRBV7-3|NA|TRBJ2-1
CASSLDGRSNEQFF
>TRBV27|TRBD2|TRBJ2-3
CASRFTGTSGTDTQYF
>TRBV12-3/TRBV12-4|NA|TRBJ1-2
CASRGRGYGYTF
>TRBV7-2|NA|TRBJ1-2
CASSLVGTGYGYTF
>TRBV12-3/TRBV12-4|NA|TRBJ2-2
CASSPRNTGELFF
>TRBV4-2|TRBD2|TRBJ2-6
CASSQDGLAGANVLTF
>TRBV7-9|TRBD1|TRBJ1-6
CASSLDRQGSSPLHF
>TRBV12-5|NA|TRBJ2-1
CASGLGTAEQFF
>TRBV6-2/TRBV6-3|TRBD1|TRBJ1-3
CASSTPTGDSGNTIYF
>TRBV5-1|TRBD1|TRBJ2-5
CASSLGQGQETQYF
>TRBV5-4|NA|TRBJ2-2
CASSLGQTGELFF
>TRBV24-1|TRBD1|TRBJ2-1
CATSDKGQGVGEQFF
>TRBV7-6|NA|TRBJ2-1
CASSLGGGVSYNEQFF
>TRBV3-1|NA|TRBJ1-3
CASSTPRGISGNTIYF
>TRBV10-3|NA|TRBJ1-6
CAIQDSMFSDSPLHF
>TRBV13|NA|TRBJ1-2
CASIRFGGATRDGYTF
>TRBV29-1|TRBD1|TRBJ1-2
CSLGTDYGYTF
>TRBV7-9|NA|TRBJ1-4
CASSHDIREANEKLFF
>TRBV12-3/TRBV12-4|TRBD1|TRBJ1-2
CASSRDRVYGYTF
>TRBV11-2|NA|TRBJ1-3
CASSLMTVPSGNTIYF
>TRBV7-8|TRBD1|TRBJ1-2
CASSLRFQGTGDWGYTF
>TRBV15|TRBD2|TRBJ2-3
CATSSGLAASTDTQYF
>TRBV12-3/TRBV12-4|TRBD2|TRBJ2-5
CASSYLAGGRETQYF
>TRBV5-8|NA|TRBJ1-1
CASSLRGANTEAFF
>TRBV6-1|TRBD1|TRBJ2-3
CASNANRGVSTDTQYF
>TRBV30|NA|TRBJ1-5
CAWNSNYLTGNQPQHF